These 20 T cell receptor beta chains share one sample of origin, sequenced in a study of cytomegalovirus exposure and HLA in healthy donors. Sequencing used immunoSEQ multiplex PCR; TCRdb keeps in-frame clones, though not all of them. The data show approximately 200,000 clones, around 80% seen once. Sequenced: PBMCs. The receptors originated from a woman in her twenties or thirties in good health and CMV-seropositive.

This chain connects TRBV11-2 to TRBJ1-1; D unclear. CDR1 and CDR2 (germline): SGHAT, FQNNGV. The V end was cut by 5 bases, the J end by 1 base, with 8 bases between. The CDR3 is 13 amino acids. The CDR3 nucleotides are TGTGCCAGCAGCGTCAACAGGAACACTGAAGCTTTCTTT. Translating it yields CASSVNRNTEAFF.

The genes are TRBV2 and TRBJ2-7; 7 positions match TRBD1. CDR1 and CDR2 (germline): SNHLY, FYNNEI. V dropped 7 bases and J dropped 1; count of bases not matched to a gene: 7. There are 14 residues in the CDR3. The CDR3 nucleotides are TGTGCCAGCAACGTCCCCAGGGGGTCCTACGAGCAGTACTTC. It translates to CASNVPRGSYEQYF. The full variable domain, with the rest looked up from reference TRBV2 and TRBJ2-7, is EPEVTQTPSHQVTQMGQEVILRCVPISNHLYFYWYRQILGQKVEFLVSFYNNEISEKSEIFDDQFSVERPDGSNFTLKIRSTKLEDSAMYFCASNVPRGSYEQYFGPGTRLTVT.

The chain combines TRBV2 with TRBJ2-1; D is undetermined. Trimming left V 8 bases short and J 4 bases short, with 6 bases between. This CDR3 region has 11 residues. Per the germline V gene, CDR1 is SNHLY and CDR2 is FYNNEI. The chain's CDR3 is CASLQYNEQFF. CDR3 nucleotides: TGTGCCAGCCTCCAGTACAATGAGCAGTTCTTC.

The chain couples TRBV25-1 to TRBJ2-7; D is uncertain. Trimming pared 9 bases from V and 5 bases from J, leaving 17 bases between. CDR1 is MGHDK, CDR2 SYGVNS, per germline. This CDR3 contains 13 residues. CDR3 sequence (DNA): TGTGCCAGTTTGCGAGCCCTGAAGCACGAGCAGTACTTC. Amino acid sequence: CASLRALKHEQYF.

V usage is TRBV6-5 and J usage is TRBJ1-5, with 8 bases matching TRBD1. The V gene's germline CDR1 is MNHEY and CDR2 SVGAGI. The CDR3 runs to 15 residues. J was trimmed by 0 bases and V by 10 bases; bases with no gene match: 8. CDR3 sequence reads: CATSTGGGSNQPQHF. CDR3 coding DNA: TGTGCCACCTCTACAGGGGGAGGTAGCAATCAGCCCCAGCATTTT.

The count of this clone is one. The rearrangement links TRBV2 to TRBJ2-7, with 13 bases lining up with TRBD2. The CDR3 contains 15 residues. V shed 7 bases and J 5 bases; nucleotides not matched to a gene: 8. CDR1 is SNHLY, CDR2 FYNNEI, per germline. Here the CDR3 DNA reads TGTGCCAGCACTGTGCGGACTAGCGGGAGCAACGAGCAGTACTTC. This encodes CASTVRTSGSNEQYF.

J is TRBJ2-2 and V is TRBV29-1; D is unclear. V dropped 2 bases and J dropped 3 bases, with 4 bases sitting between them. Germline V gene data show CDR1 as SQVTM and CDR2 as ANQGSEA. This CDR3 comprises 12 residues. CDR3 sequence reads: CSVERDTGELFF. CDR3 nucleotide sequence: TGCAGCGTTGAACGGGACACCGGGGAGCTGTTTTTT.

This chain uses TRBV5-7 with TRBJ2-7, with D possibly being TRBD2 (6 bases). TRBV5-7 is recorded as an ORF, its role being uncertain. CDR3 length: 14 amino acids. Trimming shortened V by 4 bases and J by 0 bases, and 11 bases separated the two germline ends. The CDR3 reads CASSRRGSSYEQYF. CDR3 nucleotides: TGTGCCAGCAGCAGGAGGGGTTCCTCCTACGAGCAGTACTTC.

V and J are TRBV4-1 and TRBJ1-4, with no clear D. Germline loops: CDR1 MGHRA, CDR2 YSYEKL. There are 19 residues in the CDR3. V was cut by 0 bases and J by 6 bases, with 23 bases left in between. The CDR3 coding sequence is TGCGCCAGCAGCCAAGACTATGGTGCGATTGTGACTTTGGATGAAAAACTGTTTTTT. Amino acids: CASSQDYGAIVTLDEKLFF.

The CDR3 sequence: CASSSGGRSSGNTIYF. The CDR3 DNA sequence: TGTGCCAGCAGTTCCGGAGGACGCAGCTCTGGAAACACCATATATTTT. The chain couples TRBV27 to TRBJ1-3; D remains unclear. Between the trimmed V and J ends, which lost 4 bases and 0 bases, there was a span of 13 bases. The germline gives CDR1 MNHEY, CDR2 SMNVEV (reference sequence). CDR3 length equals 16 residues.

This clone was found many times. This rearrangement joins TRBV2 to TRBJ2-1, with 8 bases lining up with TRBD2. In germline, CDR1 is SNHLY, CDR2 FYNNEI. V shed 6 bases and J 10 bases; nucleotides not matched to a gene: 11. This CDR3 has 14 amino acids. The CDR3 spells CASRGASGRGEQFF. Here the CDR3 DNA reads TGTGCCAGCAGGGGTGCGAGCGGGAGAGGCGAGCAGTTCTTC.

The genes are TRBV7-3 and TRBJ2-7; 13 positions match TRBD2. The V segment lost 5 bases and the J segment 6 bases; nucleotides outside the gene matches: 10. CDR3 length: 16 amino acids. Germline lookup yields CDR1 SGHTA and CDR2 FQGTGA. CDR3 coding DNA: TGTGCCAGCAGCCCCGGACTAGCGGGAGAAGTGGGCGAGCAGTACTTC. Translated, it gives CASSPGLAGEVGEQYF.

This clone has just one count. This chain links TRBV27 with TRBJ2-7; 13 nucleotides align to TRBD2. The CDR3 has 18 residues. The germline CDR1 and CDR2 sequences are MNHEY and SMNVEV (reference sequence). The junction had 14 bases not matched to a gene; V was cut back by 6 bases and J by 3 bases. The CDR3 DNA sequence: TGTGCCAGCAGACCACTAGCGGGAGGGTCGGGACTACTCTACGAGCAGTACTTC. Amino acid sequence: CASRPLAGGSGLLYEQYF.

The chain recombines TRBV28 with TRBJ1-1; TRBD1 might be the D (6 bases). The V and J ends lost 6 bases and 6 bases respectively, with 17 bases between them. In germline, CDR1 is MDHEN, CDR2 SYDVKM. The CDR3 is 14 amino acids. The CDR3 here is CASRPQGDWPEAFF. The CDR3 coding sequence is TGTGCCAGCAGACCACAGGGTGACTGGCCTGAAGCTTTCTTT.

The sample holds a few counts of this clone. This chain joins TRBV28 and TRBJ2-1; D gene unclear. Trimming removed 3 bases at V and 10 bases at J, with 10 bases between. The germline CDR1 and CDR2 sequences are MDHEN and SYDVKM. This CDR3 comprises 12 residues. In nucleotides, the CDR3 is TGTGCCAGCAGTTTGGATGCGGAGGAGCAGTTCTTC. Amino acids: CASSLDAEEQFF.

The chain employs TRBV5-1 and TRBJ1-1; tentatively, D is TRBD1 (5 bases). The CDR3 is 13 residues long. Trimming stripped 4 bases from V and 5 bases from J, with 12 bases between. The germline V gene encodes CDR1 SGHRS and CDR2 YFSETQ. The CDR3, as DNA: TGCGCCAGCAGCGGAGAAGGGGTGACTGAAGCTTTCTTT. Residues: CASSGEGVTEAFF.

The chain carries TRBV5-4 and TRBJ1-2; D gene unclear. With 2 bases removed from V and 5 bases from J, the gap between germline ends came to 13 bases. Looked up from germline, CDR1 is SGHNT and CDR2 is YYREEE (reference sequence). There are 14 residues in the CDR3. CDR3 protein: CASSLTGGGYGYTF. The CDR3, as DNA: TGTGCCAGCAGCTTAACGGGCGGAGGGTATGGCTACACCTTC.

The rearrangement links TRBV5-1 to TRBJ2-7, with 7 bases matching TRBD1. V shed 1 base, J shed 2 bases, and the junction held 3 bases outside the gene matches. The CDR3 is 14 amino acids. CDR1 is SGHRS and CDR2 is YFSETQ in the germline V gene. The DNA for the CDR3 is TGCGCCAGCAGCTTGAGACAGGGACCCTACGAGCAGTACTTC. Its protein is CASSLRQGPYEQYF.

The table lists this clone with a few counts. V gene TRBV30 combines with J gene TRBJ1-2; TRBD1 might be the D (5 bases). V was pared by 0 bases and J by 2 bases, with 13 bases between. The CDR3 loop spans 15 amino acids. Germline V lookup: CDR1 GTSNPN, CDR2 SVGIG (reference sequence). In DNA form, the CDR3 reads TGTGCCTGGAGTGTACAGGTTTCCCGGAACTATGGCTACACCTTC. Translation gives CAWSVQVSRNYGYTF.

V gene TRBV4-2 combines with J gene TRBJ2-7; D is possibly TRBD1 (7 bases). The germline CDR1 and CDR2 sequences are LGHNA and YNFKEQ. Trimming removed 4 bases from V and 1 base from J, with 17 bases in between. This CDR3 spans 16 amino acids. The CDR3 loop reads CASSRQLTGRSYEQYF. CDR3 coding DNA: TGTGCCAGCAGCCGCCAATTGACAGGGAGGTCCTACGAGCAGTACTTC.